The 8 T cell receptor beta chains given below trace back to one sample, sequenced in a study of T cells in localized non-small cell lung cancer. The method was immunoSEQ multiplex PCR; TCRdb's version includes in-frame clones alone and lacks a portion of them. Here the sample spans nearly 25,000 clones, 92% being singletons. Sequences were derived from peripheral blood, sampled before any cancer treatment. The origin of the receptors is a woman aged 40-75 years with stage I lung adenocarcinoma.

The chain employs TRBV7-2 and TRBJ1-3, with D uncertain. This CDR3 contains 14 residues. The V gene lost 2 bases and the J gene lost 3 bases, with 8 bases spanning the gap. Per germline, CDR1 SGHTA and CDR2 FQGNSA. The CDR3 loop is CASSLNRGGNTIYF. For the CDR3, the DNA is TGTGCCAGCAGCTTAAACCGGGGTGGAAACACCATATATTTT.

The chain joins TRBV30 to TRBJ2-3; no clear D. Germline V lookup: CDR1 GTSNPN, CDR2 SVGIG (reference sequence). Deletions cut 3 bases from V and 3 bases from J, with 7 bases between. The CDR3 runs to 12 residues. In nucleotides, the CDR3 is TGTGCCTGGAGCACATCAACAGATACGCAGTATTTT. It is translated as CAWSTSTDTQYF.

This clone has more than one count but fewer than ten. The chain uses TRBV6-5 and TRBJ2-1; D is perhaps TRBD2 (6 bases). V gave up 6 bases and J gave up 9 bases, with 18 bases separating them. CDR3 length equals 14 residues. CDR1 is MNHEY, CDR2 SVGAGI, per germline. CDR3 DNA: TGTGCCAGCAGCCCCGGGACTTTGATAGGTGAGCAGTTCTTC. Translated: CASSPGTLIGEQFF.

The chain uses TRBV5-1 and TRBJ2-6; no definite D call. The CDR3 loop spans 16 amino acids. The germline V gene has CDR1 SGHRS and CDR2 YFSETQ. The V end was cut by 2 bases, the J end by 0 bases, with 9 bases between. CDR3 DNA sequence: TGCGCCAGCAGCTTCCAGGCAAGCTCTGGGGCCAACGTCCTGACTTTC. It translates to CASSFQASSGANVLTF.

In DNA, the CDR3 is TGTGCCAGCTCACCACCGGATCGAGTTTCCTACAATGAGCAGTTCTTC. Translating gives CASSPPDRVSYNEQFF. J is TRBJ2-1 and V is TRBV18; the D is unclear. Trimming stripped 0 bases from V and 1 base from J, with 10 bases between. Germline assignment: CDR1 KGHSH and CDR2 LQKENI. The CDR3 extends over 16 amino acids.

This clone has only a few counts. The chain recombines TRBV4-1 with TRBJ2-5, with a tentative D call TRBD2 (7 bases). Trimming left V 1 base short and J 4 bases short, with 16 bases between. The CDR3 sequence is 16 residues long. Germline V gene data show CDR1 as MGHRA and CDR2 as YSYEKL. This CDR3 is CASSQGGRARGETQYF. CDR3 DNA sequence: TGCGCCAGCAGCCAAGGAGGGAGGGCCAGGGGAGAGACCCAGTACTTC.

The chain is built from TRBV5-1 and TRBJ1-2; D gene ambiguous. CDR3 length: 12 residues. CDR1 is SGHRS and CDR2 is YFSETQ in the germline V gene. The V gene lost 4 bases and the J gene lost 7 bases, with 11 bases spanning the gap. The CDR3 region has the DNA TGCGCCAGCAGCGAAACACATGCTGGCTACACCTTC. The encoded protein is CASSETHAGYTF.

This clone was observed a handful of times. This chain joins TRBV5-1 and TRBJ2-7; 7 bases agree with TRBD2. This CDR3 has 14 residues. Germline-derived CDR1 and CDR2 are SGHRS and YFSETQ. J gave up 5 bases and V 4 bases, and 9 bases lay outside the gene matches. DNA for the CDR3: TGCGCCAGCAGCGGAACTAGCGTCTTGGACGAGCAGTACTTC. This encodes CASSGTSVLDEQYF.